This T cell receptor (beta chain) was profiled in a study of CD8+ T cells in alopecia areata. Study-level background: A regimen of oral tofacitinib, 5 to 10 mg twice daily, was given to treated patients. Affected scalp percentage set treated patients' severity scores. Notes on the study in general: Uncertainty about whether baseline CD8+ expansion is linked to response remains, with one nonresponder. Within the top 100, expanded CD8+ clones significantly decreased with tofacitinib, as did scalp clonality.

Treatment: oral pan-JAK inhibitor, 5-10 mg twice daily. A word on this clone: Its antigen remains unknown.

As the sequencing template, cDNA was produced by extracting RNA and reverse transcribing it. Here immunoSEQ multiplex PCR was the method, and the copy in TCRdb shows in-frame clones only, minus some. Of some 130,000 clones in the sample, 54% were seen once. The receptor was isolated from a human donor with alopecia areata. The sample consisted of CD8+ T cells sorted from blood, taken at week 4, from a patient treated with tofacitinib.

CDR3 bases: TGTGCCACCAGCAGAGTGAGGGGGCCGGGCGGGGAGCTGTTTTTT. Protein product: CATSRVRGPGGELFF. The chain employs TRBV15 and TRBJ2-2, with 7 positions matching TRBD1. J gave up 7 bases and V 1 base, and 6 bases lay outside the gene matches. The CDR3 has 15 residues. Germline V lookup: CDR1 LNHNV, CDR2 YYDKDF (reference sequence).